Each of the 15 T cell receptor beta chains below was sequenced from the same sample in a study of CXCR3-negative and CXCR3-positive naive CD8 T cells. Through 5' RACE with UMI labels, the TRB cDNA libraries were prepared. With the 5' RACE reads reprocessed, TCRdb shows one record per CDR3 protein and no DNA. In all, the sample yields about 5,800 distinct CDR3 sequences. Material for sequencing was naive CXCR3- CD8+ T cells from blood. Subset indicated: CD45RO-CCR7+CD27+CD95- naive CD8+ T cells lacking CXCR3 (TNR3-). Receptors were obtained from a human donor in good health. Some clones in this sample may be carry-over from other donors' samples.

Measured by frequency, this clonotype is medium-sized (0.01 to 0.1%). V usage is TRBV3-1 and J usage is TRBJ2-3; TCRdb outputs TRBD1, but without DNA this stays unchecked. Looked up from germline, CDR1 is LGHDT and CDR2 is YNNKEL (reference sequence). This CDR3 region has 16 residues. CDR3: CASSQLVGGTADTQYF.

The chain has TRBV7-3 and TRBJ2-3. CDR1 is SGHTA, CDR2 FQGTGA, per germline. The CDR3 loop spans 14 amino acids. CDR3 loop: CASSPSGGTDTQYF.

This rearrangement joins TRBV14 to TRBJ2-1. Per germline, CDR1 SGHDN and CDR2 FVKESK. This CDR3 is 11 amino acids long. The CDR3 reads CASSQGTLQFF. Filled out from reference TRBV14 and TRBJ2-1, the complete variable domain reads EAGVTQFPSHSVIEKGQTVTLRCDPISGHDNLYWYRRVMGKEIKFLLHFVKESKQDESGMPNNRFLAERTGGTYSTLKVQPAELEDSGVYFCASSQGTLQFFGPGTRLTVL.

The rearrangement uses TRBV14 and TRBJ2-7. The germline CDR1 and CDR2 sequences are SGHDN and FVKESK. The length of the CDR3 is 15 residues. The CDR3 sequence: CASSQATGSSYEQYF.

The chain combines TRBV7-9 with TRBJ1-1. Germline V lookup: CDR1 SEHNR, CDR2 FQNEAQ (reference sequence). The CDR3 is 14 amino acids. CDR3 sequence reads: CASSLARVWAEAFF.

By frequency, this clonotype registers medium-sized. The chain uses TRBV27 and TRBJ2-7; TCRdb designates TRBD1, a call that cannot be tested without DNA. This CDR3 region has 12 residues. Germline CDR1 MNHEY, CDR2 SMNVEV (reference sequence). The chain's CDR3 is CASSSGFSEQYF.

The chain joins TRBV20-1 to TRBJ2-1; no DNA is available, so the TRBD1 call from TCRdb remains unchecked. Per germline, CDR1 DFQATT and CDR2 SNEGSKA (reference sequence). The CDR3 contains 11 residues. The CDR3: CSAQGGLEQFF.

This clonotype is identified as medium-sized (0.01 to 0.1%) from frequency. V gene TRBV29-1 combines with J gene TRBJ2-7; the D gene TCRdb calls, TRBD1, cannot be checked with no DNA. CDR1 and CDR2 (germline): SQVTM, ANQGSEA. This CDR3 has 12 amino acids. CDR3: CSVRDDLYEQYF.

This clonotype is deemed medium-sized (0.01 to 0.1%) by its frequency. The chain employs TRBV5-1 and TRBJ1-4. This CDR3 contains 14 residues. Per the germline V gene, CDR1 is SGHRS and CDR2 is YFSETQ. The CDR3 sequence is CASTGGATNEKLFF.

This rearrangement joins TRBV14 to TRBJ2-1. There are 13 residues in the CDR3. CDR1 is SGHDN, CDR2 FVKESK, per germline. The CDR3 loop is CASSQLKFNEQFF.

This clonotype is classed as medium-sized by frequency. The chain employs TRBV25-1 and TRBJ2-7; TCRdb outputs TRBD1, but without DNA this stays unchecked. Germline assignment: CDR1 MGHDK and CDR2 SYGVNS. The CDR3 length is 14 residues. CDR3 sequence: CASSGTGRAYEQYF.

By frequency, this clonotype is medium-sized. The V and J genes are TRBV5-1 and TRBJ2-7; TCRdb returns TRBD2, unconfirmable since there is no DNA. CDR3 length: 13 residues. Germline CDR1 and CDR2: SGHRS and YFSETQ. This chain's CDR3 is CASSLGGGTEQYF.

The CDR3 loop reads CASSEAKGIFFGYTF. The chain joins TRBV2 to TRBJ1-2. Germline CDR1 reads SNHLY; CDR2 reads FYNNEI. CDR3 length: 15 residues. The full variable domain, completed using reference TRBV2 and TRBJ1-2, is EPEVTQTPSHQVTQMGQEVILRCVPISNHLYFYWYRQILGQKVEFLVSFYNNEISEKSEIFDDQFSVERPDGSNFTLKIRSTKLEDSAMYFCASSEAKGIFFGYTFGSGTRLTVV.

Judged by frequency, this clonotype is medium-sized. The chain employs TRBV4-3 and TRBJ1-1. In germline, CDR1 is LGHNA, CDR2 YSLEER. This CDR3 contains 15 residues. The CDR3 sequence is CASSQVESASVGAFF.

This clonotype is medium-sized by frequency. J is TRBJ1-1 and V is TRBV20-1; there is no DNA to check the TCRdb D call of TRBD1. Germline CDR1 DFQATT, CDR2 SNEGSKA (reference sequence). The CDR3 has 14 amino acids. Here the CDR3 reads CSARDRQGNTEAFF.